Presented here are 22 T cell receptor beta chains from one specimen sequenced in a study of blood T cell repertoires in COVID-19. Here immunoSEQ multiplex PCR was the method, and the copy in TCRdb shows in-frame clones only, minus some. The table lists about 390,000 clones, roughly 89% of them singletons. The sequencing sample was made of PBMCs or T cells enriched from blood (not recorded which). The source of these receptors is a woman in her forties or fifties who had recovered from COVID-19.

The gene calls are TRBV27 and TRBJ1-2; D perhaps matches TRBD1 (6 bases). Germline CDR1 and CDR2: MNHEY and SMNVEV (reference sequence). This CDR3 contains 15 residues. Trimming removed 2 bases from V and 8 bases from J, with 18 bases in between. The CDR3 sequence is CASSLRGRGGFGYTF. The CDR3 region has the DNA TGTGCCAGCAGTTTACGGGGTAGGGGGGGCTTCGGCTACACCTTC.

This clone was detected only a few times. V and J are TRBV19 and TRBJ1-5; 9 nucleotides line up with TRBD1. V shed 5 bases, J shed 6 bases, and the junction held 8 bases outside the gene matches. This CDR3 has 15 amino acids. The V gene's germline CDR1 is LNHDA and CDR2 SQIVND (reference sequence). CDR3 sequence (DNA): TGTGCCAGTAGTCTGGCCGGGACAGGGTTTCAGCCCCAGCATTTT. This sequence encodes CASSLAGTGFQPQHF.

The chain uses TRBV11-2 and TRBJ2-3, with 9 bases lining up with TRBD1. Germline assignment: CDR1 SGHAT and CDR2 FQNNGV. V lost 1 base and J lost 4; bases outside the gene matches: 9. This CDR3 contains 17 residues. The CDR3 DNA reads TGTGCCAGCAGCTTAGTGCCTGGGACAGGGTTTTCAGATACGCAGTATTTT. It encodes CASSLVPGTGFSDTQYF.

DNA for the CDR3: TGTGCCAGCAGTTTTAGGATTTCGGCTCTAGGCACTGAAGCTTTCTTT. This encodes CASSFRISALGTEAFF. The rearrangement links TRBV27 to TRBJ1-1; D gene unclear. The V gene lost 3 bases and the J gene lost 4 bases, with 18 bases spanning the gap. The CDR3 extends over 16 amino acids. Germline assignment: CDR1 MNHEY and CDR2 SMNVEV (reference sequence).

This clone was counted a few times. The chain employs TRBV19 and TRBJ1-5, with D maybe TRBD1 (6 bases). Germline V lookup: CDR1 LNHDA, CDR2 SQIVND (reference sequence). Deletions cut 1 base from V and 3 bases from J, with 13 bases between. The CDR3 has 16 amino acids. Here the CDR3 reads CASSIGLDRPNQPQHF. DNA of the CDR3: TGTGCCAGTAGTATAGGTCTGGACAGACCCAATCAGCCCCAGCATTTT.

The rearrangement joins TRBV2 to TRBJ2-7; 7 nucleotides line up with TRBD1. CDR3 length equals 12 residues. V shed 8 bases, J shed 2 bases, and the junction held 3 bases outside the gene matches. Germline V gives CDR1 SNHLY, CDR2 FYNNEI. Here the CDR3 DNA reads TGTGCCAGCCAAGGACAGGCCTACGAGCAGTACTTC. Its translation is CASQGQAYEQYF. Full variable domain (rest looked up from reference TRBV2 and TRBJ2-7): EPEVTQTPSHQVTQMGQEVILRCVPISNHLYFYWYRQILGQKVEFLVSFYNNEISEKSEIFDDQFSVERPDGSNFTLKIRSTKLEDSAMYFCASQGQAYEQYFGPGTRLTVT.

This chain joins TRBV28 and TRBJ1-1; 8 bases are shared with TRBD1. There are 15 residues in the CDR3. The germline V gene encodes CDR1 MDHEN and CDR2 SYDVKM. After removal of 5 bases from V and 1 base from J, the junction contained 6 bases not matched to a gene. CDR3 loop: CASSGTGWENTEAFF. For the CDR3, the DNA is TGTGCCAGCAGTGGGACAGGTTGGGAGAACACTGAAGCTTTCTTT.

The V gene is TRBV15, the J gene TRBJ2-7, with a tentative D call TRBD1 (6 bases). CDR1 and CDR2 (germline): LNHNV, YYDKDF (reference sequence). This CDR3 is 15 amino acids long. Trimming stripped 6 bases from V and 5 bases from J, with 20 bases between. The CDR3 spells CATRSQGLSLNEQYF. Here the CDR3 DNA reads TGTGCCACCAGAAGCCAGGGGTTGAGCTTGAACGAGCAGTACTTC.

Comments on this clone: Other DNA sequences in this specimen translate into the identical CDR3. J is TRBJ1-1 and V is TRBV15; maybe TRBD1 (6 bases). V was clipped by 3 bases and J by 2 bases, with 13 bases between them. Looked up from germline, CDR1 is LNHNV and CDR2 is YYDKDF (reference sequence). This CDR3 region has 15 residues. The CDR3 coding sequence is TGTGCCACCAGCAGGGACACAGGGTTAAACACTGAAGCTTTCTTT. Amino acid sequence: CATSRDTGLNTEAFF.

This chain connects TRBV28 to TRBJ2-5; D is perhaps TRBD1 (7 bases). In germline, CDR1 is MDHEN, CDR2 SYDVKM. V lost 5 bases to trimming and J lost 4 bases, with 23 bases between them. This CDR3 region has 17 residues. CDR3 protein: CASSTRERGRRAETQYF. In nucleotides, the CDR3 is TGTGCCAGCAGTACCCGGGAGAGGGGGCGGCGGGCAGAGACCCAGTACTTC. Together with reference TRBV28 and TRBJ2-5, the CDR3 gives the full variable domain: DVKVTQSSRYLVKRTGEKVFLECVQDMDHENMFWYRQDPGLGLRLIYFSYDVKMKEKGDIPEGYSVSREKKERFSLILESASTNQTSMYLCASSTRERGRRAETQYFGPGTRLLVL.

The chain uses TRBV6-5 and TRBJ2-7; D gene ambiguous. This CDR3 comprises 11 residues. CDR1 is MNHEY, CDR2 SVGAGI, per germline. Between the trimmed V and J ends, which lost 7 bases and 7 bases, there was a span of 11 bases. Here the CDR3 DNA reads TGTGCCAGCACTACAGCTCGGGAGCAGTACTTC. Its protein is CASTTAREQYF.

The rearrangement joins TRBV24-1 to TRBJ2-1, with 9 bases matching TRBD2. Germline V gene sequence: CDR1 KGHDR, CDR2 SFDVKD. This CDR3 contains 16 residues. V trimming: 2 bases; J trimming: 3 bases; junction bases outside the gene matches: 4. CDR3 bases: TGTGCCACCAGTGATTCAAGCGGGGGGATCTACAATGAGCAGTTCTTC. Translated: CATSDSSGGIYNEQFF.

The chain links TRBV29-1 to TRBJ2-1; D unresolved. Germline V gives CDR1 SQVTM, CDR2 ANQGSEA. This CDR3 spans 13 amino acids. Trimming took off 3 bases at V and 10 bases at J, with 16 bases between the two ends. The CDR3 is CSVERNLLEEQFF. The CDR3 DNA reads as TGCAGCGTTGAGCGGAACCTACTCGAGGAGCAGTTCTTC.

The V call is TRBV6-5, the J call TRBJ2-7; TRBD1 matches 10 bases. This CDR3 has 15 amino acids. With V trimmed by 2 bases and J by 2 bases, 3 bases remained unmatched. Germline CDR1 is MNHEY and CDR2 is SVGAGI. CDR3 residues: CASSYTGTGAYEQYF. DNA for the CDR3: TGTGCCAGCAGTTACACCGGGACAGGGGCCTACGAGCAGTACTTC.

The rearrangement joins TRBV6-5 to TRBJ1-1, with D perhaps TRBD1 (5 bases). Trimming removed 4 bases at V and 5 bases at J, with 14 bases between. The CDR3 runs 14 residues. Germline CDR1 MNHEY, CDR2 SVGAGI. This CDR3 reads CASSSPGRVTEAFF. Here the CDR3 DNA reads TGTGCCAGCAGTTCTCCGGGCAGGGTGACTGAAGCTTTCTTT.

The rearrangement links TRBV18 to TRBJ1-3, with a tentative D call TRBD1 (6 bases). Germline assignment: CDR1 KGHSH and CDR2 LQKENI. There are 13 residues in the CDR3. V gave up 8 bases and J gave up 4 bases, with 12 bases separating them. The CDR3 region is CASRGGRGNTIYF. CDR3 coding DNA: TGTGCCAGCCGAGGGGGTCGCGGAAACACCATATATTTT.

The J gene is TRBJ2-7, the V gene TRBV5-4, with D possibly being TRBD2 (7 bases). The CDR3 consists of 14 residues. The ends were cut back, 4 bases at V and 3 bases at J, with 14 bases in the middle. Germline-derived CDR1 and CDR2 are SGHNT and YYREEE (reference sequence). CDR3 loop: CASSNRGGYYEQYF. The CDR3 DNA reads TGTGCCAGCAGCAATAGGGGGGGATACTACGAGCAGTACTTC.

The chain combines TRBV29-1 with TRBJ1-3; D not resolved. Germline loops: CDR1 SQVTM, CDR2 ANQGSEA. CDR3 length: 13 residues. V lost 6 bases and J lost 0, with 9 bases in between. CDR3 DNA: TGCAGCGTGGAGGTGGACTCTGGAAACACCATATATTTT. Residues: CSVEVDSGNTIYF. Combining the CDR3 with reference TRBV29-1 and TRBJ1-3 gives the whole variable domain SAVISQKPSRDICQRGTSLTIQCQVDSQVTMMFWYRQQPGQSLTLIATANQGSEATYESGFVIDKFPISRPNLTFSTLTVSNMSPEDSSIYLCSVEVDSGNTIYFGEGSWLTVV.

The V gene is TRBV3-1 (or the pseudogene TRBV3-2), the J gene TRBJ1-1, with 8 bases that match TRBD1. The CDR3 runs 15 residues. CDR1 LGHDT and CDR2 YNNKEL come from the germline V gene (reference sequence). Losses at the gene ends were 4 bases for V and 1 base for J; bases not matched to a gene: 5. The CDR3 loop reads CASSLGQGKNTEAFF. The CDR3 DNA follows: TGTGCCAGCAGCCTTGGACAGGGCAAGAACACTGAAGCTTTCTTT.

The V gene is TRBV7-2, the J gene TRBJ1-1; unclear D gene. Per the germline V gene, CDR1 is SGHTA and CDR2 is FQGNSA. Trimming took 5 bases from V and 5 from J, leaving 9 bases between them. The CDR3 is made up of 12 amino acids. Written as DNA, the CDR3 is TGTGCCAGCAGCCCGACTGTGACTGAAGCTTTCTTT. Its protein product is CASSPTVTEAFF.

The chain links TRBV29-1 to TRBJ1-2; D gene ambiguous. Germline CDR1 SQVTM, CDR2 ANQGSEA. V shed 5 bases and J shed 7 bases, with 17 bases lying between them. The CDR3 runs 13 residues. The CDR3 DNA sequence: TGCAGCGTTCGAGGTGGACTACGGGGTGGCTACACCTTC. Amino acid sequence: CSVRGGLRGGYTF.

V is TRBV7-8 and J is TRBJ1-1, with TRBD1 as a possible D gene (6 bases). V was trimmed by 5 bases and J by 0 bases, leaving 10 bases between them. This CDR3 has 14 amino acids. From germline, CDR1 is SGHVS and CDR2 FQNEAQ. The CDR3, as DNA: TGTGCCAGCAGCCGGACAGTCATGAACACTGAAGCTTTCTTT. Protein product: CASSRTVMNTEAFF.